The source of this T cell receptor beta chain is a study of T cell clonality in common variable immunodeficiency (dated by TCRdb to between 2014 and 2017). Points the paper makes about the study in general: CVID subjects shared fewer TCRbeta clones with each other than healthy controls did (p < 0.0001). Despite equal DNA input, controls averaged roughly 80,000 unique sequences per sample versus around 32,000 in CVID samples. According to the authors, finding the cause of the higher clonality in CVID would require sequencing the repertoires of T cell subpopulations. Compared with healthy controls, CVID subjects showed increased TCRbeta clonality (t-test p = 0.018), a feature most characteristic of about a third of subjects. Patient heterogeneity within the CVID cohort put limits on correlating repertoire features with clinical complications. Fewer deletions and N-nucleotide insertions were reportedly observed in CVID TCRbeta sequences, and highly modified clones with 13 or more V deletions were reportedly absent from CVID TCRbeta sequences.

Predominantly Caucasian heritage was noted among both the CVID patients and the healthy controls. Heparinized peripheral whole blood samples of roughly 5 to 9 ml were obtained from each donor. TCRbeta CDR3 repertoires were sequenced from genomic DNA of adults with common variable immune deficiency (CVID) and healthy adult controls. The control group comprised some 22 healthy adult volunteers, roughly 12 female and approximately ten male, aged roughly 20 to 75 years with a mean age of roughly 32. Diluted blood was subjected to density centrifugation over Hypaque 1077 or Ficoll-Paque for isolation of peripheral blood mononuclear cells. Genomic DNA was obtained from unsorted mononuclear cells using either Qiagen column purification or a centrifugation-based method. For sequencing, equivalent amounts of genomic DNA were input from CVID and control samples. For every sample, a 60 bp segment covering the rearranged TCRbeta CDR3 region was amplified and then sequenced. The immunoSEQ assay, a bias-corrected multiplex PCR combined with high-throughput sequencing, was used to amplify TCRbeta. The original methods were these. Each unique nucleotide sequence was treated as a clone and annotated with V, D and J genes, copy number and frequency. Sequences were labeled productive if in frame, and non-productive if out of frame or containing stop codons. Clonality was calculated from Shannon's entropy as previously described. Mean CDR3 Kyte-Doolittle hydropathy was derived from the predicted amino acid sequences of productive clones. Scaled V gene usage was hierarchically clustered using Manhattan distance and complete linkage with the R hclust function. Sharing of clones by CDR3 amino acid sequence was evaluated through resampling of 12 repertoires per group over 100 rounds. The repertoires were screened for 60 to 85 published EBV-specific TCRbeta sequences and around 240 published CMV-specific TCRbeta sequences. Analysis left out two CVID samples that produced under 10,000 sequences, so some 45 CVID repertoires remained. Here the immuneACCESS table is served through TCRdb, limited to in-frame sequences with V and J called. Missing clones are a known gap in these copies; in checked studies unresolved V genes cover under half, and the rest lacks a known reason. The V and J calls and clone size are taken from that table; D and trimming were inferred from the DNA. The sample features about 52,000 clones, and none is a singleton. The ten largest clonotypes hold just over 2% of the sample.

Based on the germline V gene, the CDR1 and CDR2 sequences are SGHDT and YYEEEE. Reading from cysteine to phenylalanine, the CDR3 counts 15 amino acids. The DNA shown is the part of the CDR3 that was read: 36 bases, in frame from base 1. V and J are truncated by 1 base and 0 bases respectively, leaving an intervening sequence of 9 bases. This clone was counted at least ten times. This clone's antigen is unknown. The sequence runs out 3 residues before the end of the CDR3; the remainder is reconstructed from the germline J gene. The sequence was collected from a person aged 18 to 70 in good health. Sequencing was done on a sample of peripheral blood mononuclear cells. The chain is assembled from TRBV5-6 and TRBJ2-3; the D region possibly corresponds to TRBD1 (5 bases align). CDR3 reads: CASSLNRPSTDTQYF. CDR3 DNA, as far as it was read: TGTGCCAGCAGCTTGAACAGGCCTAGCACAGATACG.